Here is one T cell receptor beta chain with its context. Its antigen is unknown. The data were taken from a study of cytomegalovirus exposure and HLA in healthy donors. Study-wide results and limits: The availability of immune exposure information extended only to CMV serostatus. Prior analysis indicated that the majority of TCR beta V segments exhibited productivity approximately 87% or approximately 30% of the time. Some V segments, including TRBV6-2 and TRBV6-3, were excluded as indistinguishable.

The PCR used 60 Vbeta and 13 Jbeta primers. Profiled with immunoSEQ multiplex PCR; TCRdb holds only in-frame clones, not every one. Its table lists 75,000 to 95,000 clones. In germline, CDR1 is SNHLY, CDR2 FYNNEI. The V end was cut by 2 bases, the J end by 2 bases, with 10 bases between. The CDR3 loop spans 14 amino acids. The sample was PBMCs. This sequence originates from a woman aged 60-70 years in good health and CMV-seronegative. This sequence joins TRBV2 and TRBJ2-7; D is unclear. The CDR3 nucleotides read TGTGCCAGCAGTGAACACAGTTCCACCTACGAGCAGTACTTC. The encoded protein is CASSEHSSTYEQYF.